This T cell receptor (beta chain) was sequenced in a study of brain T cells in children with intractable seizures. TCRdb's copy holds only in-frame clones and misses some; the assay was immunoSEQ multiplex PCR. The sample shows about 64,000 clones, 95% to 97% of them seen only once. In germline, CDR1 is MNHEY, CDR2 SVGAGI. This CDR3 is built from 14 residues. V lost 6 bases and J lost 3; bases outside the gene matches: 3. Sequencing was performed on peripheral blood, taken at surgery. This chain joins TRBV6-5 and TRBJ1-4; TRBD1 matches at 8 bases. The sequence was obtained from a boy less than two years old with focal cortical dysplasia and intractable seizures. In DNA, the CDR3 is TGTGCCAGCAGCCCGGACAGGGCTAATGAAAAACTGTTTTTT. It specifies CASSPDRANEKLFF.